A selection of T cell receptor beta chains follows, all from one sample in a study of cytomegalovirus exposure and HLA in healthy donors. Clones were read by immunoSEQ multiplex PCR, and TCRdb kept only the in-frame ones, dropping some. Among 110,000 or so clones listed, 70% to 90% were seen once. Specimen: PBMCs. Source of these receptors: a woman in her twenties or thirties in good health and CMV-seronegative. The CDR3 runs from the conserved cysteine through the conserved F or W.

V gene	J gene	CDR3 protein
TRBV7-8	TRBJ2-1	CASSVVGNEQFF
TRBV5-4	TRBJ2-3	CASSLAGTSGGTTDTQYF
TRBV2	TRBJ1-1	CASSALWAMNTEAFF
TRBV5-1	TRBJ1-1	CASSLGSGQANTEAFF
TRBV7-2	TRBJ2-3	CASSLKRNHQGSDTQYF
TRBV19	TRBJ2-7	CASKGQGGSYEQYF
TRBV18	TRBJ1-5	CASSPVWQDNQPQHF
TRBV5-4	TRBJ2-5	CASSLGGGVQETQYF
TRBV9	TRBJ1-4	CASSLGGRVIGLSEKLFF
TRBV7-8	TRBJ2-5	CASSLGRTSGGVGETQYF
TRBV28	TRBJ2-7	CASRFWTGSTYEQYF
TRBV7-9	TRBJ1-6	CASSSLDRVDSPLHF
TRBV2	TRBJ2-2	CASSAQGVMNTGELFF
TRBV5-4	TRBJ1-2	CASSLDRDRGYTF
TRBV5-1	TRBJ2-7	CASSREGSYEQYF
TRBV11-3	TRBJ2-3	CASSHLAGGSGDTQYF
TRBV7-9	TRBJ2-7	CASSLGDRPPYEQYF